The TCR beta chain described here comes from a study of blood T cell repertoires in COVID-19. Recovered participants had two consecutive negative NP/OP PCR tests, healthcare professional clearance, or symptom resolution. Libraries were prepared by immunoSEQ multiplex PCR; TCRdb keeps only in-frame clonotypes and omits some of them. The sample shows a few hundred thousand clones, approximately 89% of them seen only once. This CDR3 contains 14 residues. Trimming removed 1 base from V and 6 bases from J, with 13 bases in between. CDR1 SGHAT and CDR2 FQNNGV come from the germline V gene. The sequenced sample was PBMCs or T cells enriched from blood (not recorded which). The chain links TRBV11-2 to TRBJ2-7, with D maybe TRBD2 (6 bases). The sequence was obtained from a woman aged 25-40 years who had recovered from COVID-19. CDR3 protein: CASSLVGGNSEQYF. The CDR3 nucleotides are TGTGCCAGCAGCTTAGTCGGCGGGAACAGCGAGCAGTACTTC.